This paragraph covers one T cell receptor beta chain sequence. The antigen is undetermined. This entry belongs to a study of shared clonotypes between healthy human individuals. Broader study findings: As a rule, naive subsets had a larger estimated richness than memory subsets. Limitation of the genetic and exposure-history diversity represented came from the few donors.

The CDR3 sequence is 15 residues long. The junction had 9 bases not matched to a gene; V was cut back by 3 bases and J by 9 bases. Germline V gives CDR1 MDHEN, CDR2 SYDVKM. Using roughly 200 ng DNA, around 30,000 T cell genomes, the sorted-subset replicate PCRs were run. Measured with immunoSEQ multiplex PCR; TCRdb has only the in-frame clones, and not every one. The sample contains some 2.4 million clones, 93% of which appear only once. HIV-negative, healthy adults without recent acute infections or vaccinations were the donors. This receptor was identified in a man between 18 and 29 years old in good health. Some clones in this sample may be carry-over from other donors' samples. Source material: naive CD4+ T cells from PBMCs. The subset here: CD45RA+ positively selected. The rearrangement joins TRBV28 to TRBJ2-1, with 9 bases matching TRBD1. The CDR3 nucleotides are TGTGCCAGCAGTTTGCCCGGACAGGGGAGGGGTGAGCAGTTCTTC. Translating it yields CASSLPGQGRGEQFF.